This TCR beta chain comes out of a study of blood T cell repertoires in COVID-19. V was pared by 4 bases and J by 8 bases, with 7 bases of the junction left unmatched. The CDR3 is 15 residues long. Germline CDR1 and CDR2: SGDLS and YYNGEE. Some clones are missing from TCRdb's copy, which holds only in-frame ones; the method was immunoSEQ multiplex PCR. The sample lists around 260,000 clones, 90% to 95% seen once, with approximately 2.1% in the top ten. Material: peripheral blood. The TCR originated in a woman aged 25 to 45 with COVID-19, enrolled during active disease. This sequence joins TRBV9 and TRBJ2-1, with TRBD2 matching 12 bases. The CDR3 reads CASSRLAGVTDEQFF. CDR3 DNA: TGTGCCAGCAGCAGACTAGCGGGAGTTACTGATGAGCAGTTCTTC.